A selection of T cell receptor beta chains follows, all from one sample in a study of CXCR3-negative and CXCR3-positive naive CD8 T cells. From the 5' RACE reads, TCRdb lists one entry per CDR3 protein and no DNA. This sample's table reports some 130,000 distinct CDR3 sequences. Sequenced material: naive CXCR3- CD8+ T cells from blood. These receptor sequences come from a human donor in good health. Some clones in this sample may be carry-over from other donors' samples. CDR3s include the opening cysteine and the closing phenylalanine or tryptophan.

TRBV9	TRBJ2-5	CASSTWDGFQETQYF
TRBV29-1	TRBJ1-2	CSAEDENNYGYTF
TRBV12-3/TRBV12-4	TRBJ1-1	CASTERGGRTEAFF
TRBV29-1	TRBJ2-3	CRMRTGPTDTQYF
TRBV7-3	TRBJ1-1	CASSGSGNTEAFF
TRBV7-3	TRBJ2-5	CASSLGQKETQYF
TRBV20-1	TRBJ2-1	CSARDSGGGYNEQFF
TRBV28	TRBJ1-1	CASSRDRGRTEAFF
TRBV20-1	TRBJ1-1	CSAWEGVGEAFF
TRBV7-9	TRBJ2-7	CASSARDSHYEQYF
TRBV7-3	TRBJ2-2	CASSPGPYTGELFF
TRBV5-1	TRBJ1-2	CASSAGQGASDYGYTF
TRBV20-1	TRBJ2-5	CSAEAGLAGETQYF
TRBV20-1	TRBJ2-3	CSATDRGRFPPSTDTQYF
TRBV20-1	TRBJ2-7	CSAPGGATYEQYF
TRBV12-3/TRBV12-4	TRBJ1-3	CASSKDSGNTIYF
TRBV28	TRBJ2-3	CASSSAGVAGTDTQYF
TRBV2	TRBJ1-4	CASSTPWAGDEKLFF
TRBV6-6	TRBJ1-2	CASSPGPASGYTF
TRBV4-1	TRBJ2-7	CASRVQGDGYYEQYF
TRBV20-1	TRBJ2-7	CSARAGETYEQYF
TRBV29-1	TRBJ1-1	CSVEGLHPEAFF
TRBV7-9	TRBJ2-7	CASTDFRESYEQYF
TRBV12-3/TRBV12-4	TRBJ2-5	CASRGGQETQYF
TRBV12-3/TRBV12-4	TRBJ1-1	CASRRPGYTEAFF
TRBV7-2	TRBJ2-2	CASSSILTAGGELFF
TRBV5-1	TRBJ2-1	CASSLAINRGQFF
TRBV7-2	TRBJ2-3	CATLLGADTQYF